Listed below are T cell receptor beta chains from one sample, sequenced in a study of blood T cell repertoires in COVID-19. TCRdb's table, derived via immunoSEQ multiplex PCR, lists solely in-frame clones and lacks some. This table has roughly 400,000 clones, 90% appearing once. Sequenced sample: PBMCs or T cells enriched from blood (not recorded which). These TCRs come from a young man who had recovered from COVID-19. Both conserved end residues are part of each CDR3. Fields, in order: CDR3 length, V gene, J gene, D gene, clone size, CDR3 DNA, CDR3 protein. The D gene is left open where the match is weak. Clone size appears in some rows only: once, few, many, or a class for an expanded clone.

>16|TRBV13|TRBJ1-1|TRBD1|-
TGTGCCAGCAGCCGGACCCGAACAGGGGCGAACACTGAAGCTTTCTTT
CASSRTRTGANTEAFF
>13|TRBV5-6|TRBJ2-5|-|-
TGTGCCAGCAGTAGGCGGGGCCAAGAGACCCAGTACTTC
CASSRRGQETQYF
>15|TRBV18|TRBJ1-1|-|-
TGTGCCAGCTCACCACCGAGCAGGGCTAACACTGAAGCTTTCTTT
CASSPPSRANTEAFF
>16|TRBV28|TRBJ2-3|TRBD2|-
TGTGCCAGCAGCCGGGGGACTAGCGGAGAAACAGATACGCAGTATTTT
CASSRGTSGETDTQYF
>12|TRBV2|TRBJ2-7|-|-
TGTGCCAGCAGTGAAGCTAACGGGGAGCAGTACTTC
CASSEANGEQYF
>13|TRBV11-2|TRBJ1-1|TRBD1|once
TGTGCCAGCGCACAGGGGGCTGGCACTGAAGCTTTCTTT
CASAQGAGTEAFF
>11|TRBV10-1|TRBJ2-7|TRBD2|once
TGCGCCAGCAGCGGACTAGCGGGTCAGATCTTC
CASSGLAGQIF
>17|TRBV29-1|TRBJ1-1|-|-
TGCAGCGTTGAAGACCAGAAGAGGCTAAATATGAACACTGAAGCTTTCTTT
CSVEDQKRLNMNTEAFF
>11|TRBV6-5|TRBJ2-7|-|-
TGTGCCAGCAGGGGCAACTACGAGCAGTACTTC
CASRGNYEQYF
>12|TRBV5-1|TRBJ1-4|-|-
TGCGCCAGCAGCTTGTCAGGTGAAAAACTGTTTTTT
CASSLSGEKLFF
>12|TRBV11-3|TRBJ1-1|-|-
TGTGCCAGCAGCGCGGGGAACACTGAAGCTTTCTTT
CASSAGNTEAFF
>18|TRBV2|TRBJ1-6|-|-
TGTGCCAGCAGTGTTGTTCTGGGAGGGTCCTTATATAATTCACCCCTCCACTTT
CASSVVLGGSLYNSPLHF
>14|TRBV29-1|TRBJ2-1|TRBD2|-
TGCAGCGTTTTAGGCGGGAGGGGAGTCAATGAGCAGTTCTTC
CSVLGGRGVNEQFF
>15|TRBV11-2|TRBJ1-6|TRBD1|-
TGTGCCAGCAACAATGGGGGACAGGTCGGCTCACCCCTCCACTTT
CASNNGGQVGSPLHF
>11|TRBV28|TRBJ1-1|-|-
TGTGCCAGCAGTTTCTCGGTTGTCGCTTTCTTT
CASSFSVVAFF
>13|TRBV29-1|TRBJ1-6|TRBD1|-
TGCAGCGTTCTCCGGGACAGTAATTCACCCCTCCACTTT
CSVLRDSNSPLHF
>15|TRBV5-1|TRBJ1-1|TRBD1|once
TGCGCCAGCAGCTTCTCACAGGGGATGAACACTGAAGCTTTCTTT
CASSFSQGMNTEAFF
>18|TRBV21-1|TRBJ1-5|-|-
TGTGCCAGCAGCAAAAGTCCAATTGCAGGGGGCGGCAATCAGCCCCAGCATTTT
CASSKSPIAGGGNQPQHF
>14|TRBV7-9|TRBJ1-5|TRBD1|-
TGTGCCAGCAGCCGGGACAGGCTTGATCAGCCCCAGCATTTT
CASSRDRLDQPQHF
>17|TRBV28|TRBJ2-1|TRBD2|-
TGTGCCAGCCCCCCCGCCGGGCTAGCGGGAGGGCATAATGAGCAGTTCTTC
CASPPAGLAGGHNEQFF
>13|TRBV9|TRBJ1-2|-|-
TGTGCCAGCAGCGTAGAACAGAACTATGGCTACACCTTC
CASSVEQNYGYTF
>13|TRBV5-1|TRBJ2-1|TRBD1|-
TGCGCCAGCAGCCCCGACAGGGTATATGAGCAGTTCTTC
CASSPDRVYEQFF
>15|TRBV3-1/TRBV3-2|TRBJ1-1|-|-
TGTGCCAGCAGCCAAGAATTTTTATCGGGGACTGAAGCTTTCTTT
CASSQEFLSGTEAFF
>14|TRBV2|TRBJ1-1|TRBD1|-
TGTGCCAGCAGTGGACAGGGGTTGAACACTGAAGCTTTCTTT
CASSGQGLNTEAFF
>14|TRBV6-5|TRBJ2-2|-|-
TGTGCCAGCACACCTATTTTAGACTCCGGGGAGCTGTTTTTT
CASTPILDSGELFF
>13|TRBV11-3|TRBJ2-2|TRBD1|-
TGTGCCAGCAGCAGGGACAGGGCCGGGGAGCTGTTTTTT
CASSRDRAGELFF
>15|TRBV28|TRBJ1-1|-|-
TGTGCCAGCAGTTTAGGGTGGCGGGGGGGGACTGAAGCTTTCTTT
CASSLGWRGGTEAFF
>14|TRBV6-5|TRBJ2-1|TRBD1|-
TGTGCCAGCAGGAGGACAGGGGAGCGGAATGAGCAGTTCTTC
CASRRTGERNEQFF
>14|TRBV11-2|TRBJ1-2|-|-
TGTGCCAGCAGCTTACCCGGCGGTAACTATGGCTACACCTTC
CASSLPGGNYGYTF
>14|TRBV5-6|TRBJ2-7|-|-
TGTGCCAGCAGCTTGGGCGCCGGTGGGCTCGAGCAGTACTTC
CASSLGAGGLEQYF
>14|TRBV27|TRBJ1-6|-|-
TGTGCCAGCAGTACAACCCACAGTAATTCACCCCTCCACTTT
CASSTTHSNSPLHF
>14|TRBV7-9|TRBJ1-1|-|-
TGTGCCACCTATGTGCTGGAGCGGAGCACTGAAGCTTTCTTT
CATYVLERSTEAFF
>14|TRBV9|TRBJ1-1|-|-
TGTGCCAGCAGCCCCCGGGTCCCTCCCCTTGAAGCTTTCTTT
CASSPRVPPLEAFF
>13|TRBV18|TRBJ1-6|-|few
TGTGCCAGCGCGGGGGAATTTAATTCACCCCTCCACTTT
CASAGEFNSPLHF
>17|TRBV5-1|TRBJ2-7|TRBD1|-
TGCGCCAGCAGCCCGGGGGACAGGAGGCAAGGAACCTACGAGCAGTACTTC
CASSPGDRRQGTYEQYF
>19|TRBV10-1|TRBJ2-1|TRBD2|few
TGCGCCAGCAGTGAGACAGGGGTGACTAGCGGGGTACTATACAATGAGCAGTTCTTC
CASSETGVTSGVLYNEQFF
>16|TRBV29-1|TRBJ1-2|TRBD1|few
TGCAGCGTTGGGAGATTACGGGACAGGGGAAACTATGGCTACACCTTC
CSVGRLRDRGNYGYTF
>14|TRBV5-4|TRBJ1-2|-|-
TGTGCCAGCAGCTTGGGGAACAGGAACTATGGCTACACCTTC
CASSLGNRNYGYTF
>16|TRBV4-1|TRBJ2-6|-|-
TGCGCCAGCAGCCGTGGCGAGGCTGCTGGGGCCAACGTCCTGACTTTC
CASSRGEAAGANVLTF
>14|TRBV18|TRBJ1-5|TRBD1|-
TGTGCCAGCTCACGACAGGGGGGTTTTCAGCCCCAGCATTTT
CASSRQGGFQPQHF
>15|TRBV3-1/TRBV3-2|TRBJ2-7|TRBD2|-
TGTGCCAGCAGCCAAGGGTACGGGGGGATCTACGAGCAGTACTTC
CASSQGYGGIYEQYF
>14|TRBV6-4|TRBJ1-2|-|once
TGTGCCAGCAGTGGACAGCCTGGGGACTATGGCTACACCTTC
CASSGQPGDYGYTF